These 13 T cell receptor beta chains came from one sample sequenced in a study of shared clonotypes between healthy human individuals (dated by TCRdb to the early 2020s). Receptor amplification or capture employed the immunoSEQ multiplex PCR assay. TCRdb stores this immuneACCESS table with in-frame sequences only. Part of the clones is absent; in the studies checked, under half of the shortfall reflects unresolved V genes, and no reason is known for the rest. Here the sample has over 2 million clones; roughly 92% occur a single time. The ten largest clonotypes hold about 0.36% of the sample. Sequencing input: naive CD4+ T cells from PBMCs. The cell subset or site label corresponds to: CD45RA+ positively selected. The receptors shown here come from a man in his late teens or twenties in good health. Some clones in this sample may be carry-over from other donors' samples.

The genes are TRBV5-4 and TRBJ2-3; 9 bases match TRBD2. The CDR3 length is 16 residues. V shed 6 bases, J shed 3 bases, and the junction held 11 bases outside the gene matches. Germline loops: CDR1 SGHNT, CDR2 YYREEE (reference sequence). In nucleotides, the CDR3 is TGTGCCAGCACGGAAAGACTAGCGGAAAAGACAGATACGCAGTATTTT. Translation: CASTERLAEKTDTQYF.

The chain couples TRBV5-1 to TRBJ2-1, with TRBD2 as a possible D gene (5 bases). There are 15 residues in the CDR3. In germline, CDR1 is SGHRS, CDR2 YFSETQ. The ends were cut back, 4 bases at V and 7 bases at J, with 18 bases in the middle. Written as DNA, the CDR3 is TGCGCCAGCAGCAGTGGACTCCCCCTTGCAAATGAGCAGTTCTTC. Protein sequence: CASSSGLPLANEQFF.

The chain joins TRBV19 to TRBJ1-5; 10 positions agree with TRBD1. J gave up 7 bases and V 4 bases, and 7 bases lay outside the gene matches. The CDR3 length is 15 residues. Looked up from germline, CDR1 is LNHDA and CDR2 is SQIVND (reference sequence). This chain's CDR3 is CASSRVTTGGQPQHF. The CDR3 DNA reads as TGTGCCAGTAGTAGGGTAACGACAGGGGGCCAGCCCCAGCATTTT.

The chain recombines TRBV19 with TRBJ2-7, with D unresolved. Germline V gene sequence: CDR1 LNHDA, CDR2 SQIVND (reference sequence). Trimming removed 5 bases from V and 4 bases from J, with 18 bases in between. This CDR3 comprises 15 residues. This CDR3 is CASSPADVGKYEQYF. CDR3 DNA: TGTGCCAGTAGTCCCGCGGATGTGGGGAAGTACGAGCAGTACTTC. Looking up the rest from reference TRBV19 and TRBJ2-7 gives the full variable domain: DGGITQSPKYLFRKEGQNVTLSCEQNLNHDAMYWYRQDPGQGLRLIYYSQIVNDFQKGDIAEGYSVSREKKESFPLTVTSAQKNPTAFYLCASSPADVGKYEQYFGPGTRLTVT.

The chain is built from TRBV6-5 and TRBJ2-7; 8 bases agree with TRBD1. Looked up from germline, CDR1 is MNHEY and CDR2 is SVGAGI. Trimming at V came to 2 bases and at J to 7 bases, leaving 4 bases not matched to a gene. The CDR3 has 13 amino acids. The CDR3 DNA reads TGTGCCAGCAGTTACCGGGACAGGTATGAGCAGTACTTC. Its translation is CASSYRDRYEQYF.

The rearrangement links TRBV30 to TRBJ2-7; D is possibly TRBD2 (5 bases). The V gene's germline CDR1 is GTSNPN and CDR2 SVGIG (reference sequence). V was trimmed by 5 bases and J by 0 bases, leaving 11 bases between them. The CDR3 has 13 residues. CDR3 loop: CAWGGESSYEQYF. The CDR3, as DNA: TGTGCCTGGGGAGGAGAGAGCTCCTACGAGCAGTACTTC.

The rearrangement links TRBV28 to TRBJ2-7; no firm D call. Germline V lookup: CDR1 MDHEN, CDR2 SYDVKM. Between the trimmed V and J ends, which lost 5 bases and 2 bases, there was a span of 16 bases. This CDR3 has 15 residues. The CDR3 reads CASSPRSIKPYEQYF. The CDR3 bases are TGTGCCAGCAGTCCCCGTAGCATAAAGCCCTACGAGCAGTACTTC.

The chain employs TRBV14 and TRBJ2-7, with D unresolved. The V gene's germline CDR1 is SGHDN and CDR2 FVKESK. Between the trimmed V and J ends, which lost 1 base and 2 bases, there was a span of 12 bases. The length of the CDR3 is 15 residues. The CDR3 DNA follows: TGTGCCAGCAGCCAAGGATTCCGTGGGCCCTACGAGCAGTACTTC. Amino acids: CASSQGFRGPYEQYF.

The chain is built from TRBV21-1 and TRBJ1-1; the listed D gene, TRBD1, was not tested against the DNA. TRBV21-1 counts as a pseudogene. This CDR3 is 16 amino acids long. The CDR3 DNA follows: TGTGCCAGCAGCAAACAAGGCAGGGGAAGGAACACTGAAGCTTTCTTT. It is translated as CASSKQGRGRNTEAFF.

CDR3 sequence: CAINQGGTGVYEQYF. In DNA form, the CDR3 reads TGTGCCATCAATCAGGGCGGGACAGGGGTTTACGAGCAGTACTTC. The gene calls are TRBV10-3 and TRBJ2-7, with 10 bases matching TRBD1. Trimming cost V 7 bases and J 4 bases; bases outside gene matches: 10. Germline V gene data show CDR1 as ENHRY and CDR2 as SYGVKD. The CDR3 totals 15 residues.

The rearrangement joins TRBV7-8 to TRBJ2-7, with TRBD2 matching 10 bases. Per the germline V gene, CDR1 is SGHVS and CDR2 is FQNEAQ. After removal of 5 bases from V and 2 bases from J, the junction contained 6 bases not matched to a gene. The CDR3 consists of 15 residues. The CDR3 spells CASSRTSGNPYEQYF. The CDR3 bases are TGTGCCAGCAGCAGAACTAGCGGGAACCCCTACGAGCAGTACTTC.

This chain links TRBV27 with TRBJ2-3; D is ambiguous. Germline CDR1 and CDR2: MNHEY and SMNVEV (reference sequence). Trimming left V 3 bases short and J 2 bases short, with 15 bases between. The CDR3 is 16 residues long. The CDR3 DNA is TGTGCCAGCAGTTTTAGGCTAGTAGTTTCCACAGATACGCAGTATTTT. Its translation is CASSFRLVVSTDTQYF.

This chain connects TRBV5-1 to TRBJ2-1; D might be TRBD1 or TRBD2, each matching 5 bases. CDR1 is SGHRS, CDR2 YFSETQ, per germline. V was clipped by 1 base and J by 0 bases, with 11 bases between them. The CDR3 is 16 residues long. CDR3 nucleotides: TGCGCCAGCAGCTTGAATAGGGACGCCTCCTACAATGAGCAGTTCTTC. Its protein product is CASSLNRDASYNEQFF. Using reference TRBV5-1 and TRBJ2-1 for the parts outside the CDR3, the full variable domain is KAGVTQTPRYLIKTRGQQVTLSCSPISGHRSVSWYQQTPGQGLQFLFEYFSETQRNKGNFPGRFSGRQFSNSRSEMNVSTLELGDSALYLCASSLNRDASYNEQFFGPGTRLTVL.